What follows are 6 T cell receptor beta chains derived from one specimen sequenced in a study of human T cells and chemical hapten exposure. Noted time point: pre-sensitization, week 0. Treatment of the sample: therapeutic diphenylcyclopropenone sensitization with weekly scalp DPC. TCRdb re-derived calls from the RACE reads in MiXCR, one entry per CDR3 protein. The table has 30,000 to 40,000 distinct CDR3 sequences, around 7.6% seen once. The material sequenced was whole blood, taken in connection with sensitization to the hapten diphenylcyclopropenone (DPC). The receptor source for this set is a woman between 45 and 60 years old with alopecia areata. Some clones in this sample may be carry-over from other donors' samples.

In its sample, this clonotype was seen many times. The CDR3 spells CASSYSTFTPIEAEQYF. In nucleotides, the CDR3 is TGTGCCAGCAGTTACTCGACTTTTACCCCAATCGAGGCCGAGCAGTACTTC. The chain is built from TRBV6-2 or TRBV6-3 and TRBJ2-7; D not resolved. This CDR3 is built from 17 residues. V was pared by 0 bases and J by 6 bases, with 21 bases between. Germline CDR1 is MNHEY and CDR2 is SVGEGT.

This clonotype has at least ten counts. The V and J genes are TRBV6-1 and TRBJ2-1; 7 bases fit TRBD2. Per germline, CDR1 MNHNS and CDR2 SASEGT. The CDR3 totals 15 residues. The V and J ends lost 6 bases and 3 bases, in that order; junction bases with no gene match: 8. For the CDR3, the DNA is TGTGCCAGCAGGCTATCGTTAGCGGGCTACAATGAGCAGTTCTTC. Encoded protein: CASRLSLAGYNEQFF.

This clonotype was detected a few times. V gene TRBV6-4 combines with J gene TRBJ2-1; no firm D call. V shed 6 bases and J shed 2 bases, with 8 bases lying between them. The length of the CDR3 is 13 residues. CDR1 is MRHNA and CDR2 is SNTAGT in the germline V gene. CDR3 nucleotides: TGTGCCAGCAGGGCTGGAACCTACAATGAGCAGTTCTTC. Its protein product is CASRAGTYNEQFF.

At least ten counts were recorded for this clonotype. The rearrangement uses TRBV18 and TRBJ1-3; TRBD1 matches at 8 bases. CDR1 and CDR2 from the germline V gene are KGHSH and LQKENI. Trimming cost V 3 bases and J 6 bases; bases outside gene matches: 10. CDR3 size: 16 residues. The CDR3 region has the DNA TGTGCCAGCTCACCCTGGACAGGGACGACGGAAAACACCATATATTTT. Amino acids: CASSPWTGTTENTIYF.

This clonotype occurred many times. The V and J genes are TRBV11-2 and TRBJ2-7; D is ambiguous. V lost 6 bases and J lost 6, with 12 bases in between. CDR1 and CDR2 from the germline V gene are SGHAT and FQNNGV. The length of the CDR3 is 12 residues. CDR3 loop: CASSALVTEQYF. CDR3 in DNA: TGTGCCAGCAGTGCGTTGGTAACCGAGCAGTACTTC.

This clonotype rates as medium-sized. CDR3 bases: TGTGCCAGCAGCCATGACAGGGGAACTGAAGCTTTCTTT. This encodes CASSHDRGTEAFF. The chain uses TRBV5-5 and TRBJ1-1; 8 positions agree with TRBD1. This CDR3 spans 13 amino acids. Germline V gene lookup returns CDR1 SGHKS and CDR2 YYEKEE (reference sequence). Unmatched junction bases numbered 4, after V lost 4 bases and J lost 5 bases.